This paragraph reports one T cell receptor (beta chain). The table came from immunoSEQ multiplex PCR; TCRdb's copy has only in-frame clones and leaves some out. The data hold 95,000 to 100,000 clones, with roughly 80% observed a single time. Between the trimmed V and J ends, which lost 4 bases and 2 bases, there was a span of 10 bases. The CDR3 is 14 amino acids. Germline V gene lookup returns CDR1 MRHNA and CDR2 SNTAGT. This sample is drawn from a study of OX40 agonist ivuxolimab in advanced cancers. The sample was CD4+ or CD8+ T cells sorted from blood, taken in a trial of the OX40 agonist ivuxolimab. The chain employs TRBV6-4 and TRBJ2-3; the D gene is possibly TRBD1 (6 bases). This clonotype originated in an adult with an advanced solid tumor such as melanoma, head and neck, liver or kidney cancer. The CDR3 loop is CASSAGHLTDTQYF. The CDR3 DNA reads TGTGCCAGCAGTGCGGGACATCTCACAGATACGCAGTATTTT.